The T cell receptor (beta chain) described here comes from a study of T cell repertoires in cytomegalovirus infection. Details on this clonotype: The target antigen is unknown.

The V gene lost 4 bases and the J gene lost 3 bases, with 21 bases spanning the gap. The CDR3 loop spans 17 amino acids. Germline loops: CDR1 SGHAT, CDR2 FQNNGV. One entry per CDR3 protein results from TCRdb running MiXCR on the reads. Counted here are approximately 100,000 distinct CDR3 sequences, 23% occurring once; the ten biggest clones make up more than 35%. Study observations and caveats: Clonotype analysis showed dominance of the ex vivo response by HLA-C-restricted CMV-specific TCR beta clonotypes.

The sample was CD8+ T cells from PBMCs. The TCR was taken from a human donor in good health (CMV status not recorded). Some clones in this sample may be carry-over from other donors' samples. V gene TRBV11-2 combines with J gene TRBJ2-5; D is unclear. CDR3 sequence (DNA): TGTGCCAGCAGCTCAATTAGGTGGCCCCCGCGTGAAGAGACCCAGTACTTC. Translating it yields CASSSIRWPPREETQYF.